This TCR beta chain was found in a study of identical twins. Study-wide results and caveats: With abundant cord blood beta clonotypes, insertions were fewer; memory repertoires showed no such pattern.

CDR3 length equals 13 residues. Looked up from germline, CDR1 is MNHEY and CDR2 is SVGAGI. Trimming shortened V by 2 bases and J by 6 bases, and 10 bases separated the two germline ends. TCRdb reanalysed the 5' RACE reads using MiXCR and keeps one entry per CDR3 protein. The profile shows hundreds of thousands of distinct CDR3 sequences, around a sixth of them singletons. Of note for this clonotype: Its cognate antigen is unknown.

This same sample was also part of a study on T cells expressing NK-cell markers.

This chain connects TRBV6-5 to TRBJ1-2; possibly TRBD1 for D (5 bases). This clonotype was obtained from a woman aged 18-29 years in good health. Material for sequencing was PBMCs. The DNA for the CDR3 is TGTGCCAGCAGTTACAGGGGTCGGAATGGCTACACCTTC. Translating it yields CASSYRGRNGYTF.